The next 26 T cell receptor beta chains were all read from a single sample in a study of blood T cell repertoires in COVID-19 (dated by TCRdb to between 2020 and 2021). Receptor amplification or capture employed the immunoSEQ multiplex PCR assay. What TCRdb holds here is the immuneACCESS table cut down to in-frame rearrangements. Part of the clones is not present; checked against another copy, under half of the missing clones reflect an unresolved V gene, and the others are unexplained. The sample profile shows 150,000 to 200,000 clones; 70% to 90% of them were found once. Roughly 8% of the sample goes to the ten largest clones. Sequenced: peripheral blood. These receptors were taken from a man aged 55 to 70 with acute or convalescent COVID-19.

The CDR3: CASSLRAGGPGGNEQFF. CDR3 sequence (DNA): TGCGCCAGCAGCCTCCGAGCGGGAGGGCCTGGAGGTAATGAGCAGTTCTTC. The J gene is TRBJ2-1, the V gene TRBV5-1; 10 nucleotides agree with TRBD2. This CDR3 has 17 amino acids. The V and J ends lost 4 bases and 7 bases, in that order; junction bases with no gene match: 14. The germline gives CDR1 SGHRS, CDR2 YFSETQ.

The genes are TRBV30 and TRBJ2-7; 7 bases map to TRBD1. CDR3 length: 12 residues. CDR1 and CDR2 (germline): GTSNPN, SVGIG (reference sequence). Losses at the gene ends were 8 bases for V and 7 bases for J; bases not matched to a gene: 11. The CDR3 coding sequence is TGTGCCGGGCACAGGGGATTAGGGGAGCAGTACTTC. Protein: CAGHRGLGEQYF.

The rearrangement joins TRBV28 to TRBJ2-7; 12 nucleotides align to TRBD2. Per germline, CDR1 MDHEN and CDR2 SYDVKM. The CDR3 contains 14 residues. V lost 6 bases and J lost 3; bases outside the gene matches: 3. The CDR3 here is CASRRLAGVYEQYF. The CDR3 DNA reads TGTGCCAGCAGAAGACTAGCGGGAGTCTACGAGCAGTACTTC.

V usage is TRBV5-1 and J usage is TRBJ2-1; 8 bases agree with TRBD1. CDR1 is SGHRS, CDR2 YFSETQ, per germline. Trimming at V came to 2 bases and at J to 2 bases, leaving 6 bases not matched to a gene. This CDR3 is 16 amino acids long. CDR3 bases: TGCGCCAGCAGCTTCCAGGGGGCGCTCCCCTACAATGAGCAGTTCTTC. Its protein is CASSFQGALPYNEQFF. The full variable domain, rest sourced from reference TRBV5-1 and TRBJ2-1, is KAGVTQTPRYLIKTRGQQVTLSCSPISGHRSVSWYQQTPGQGLQFLFEYFSETQRNKGNFPGRFSGRQFSNSRSEMNVSTLELGDSALYLCASSFQGALPYNEQFFGPGTRLTVL.

This chain joins TRBV5-1 and TRBJ2-1; 11 bases agree with TRBD2. Looked up from germline, CDR1 is SGHRS and CDR2 is YFSETQ. CDR3 length: 14 amino acids. V lost 4 bases and J lost 10; bases outside the gene matches: 7. The CDR3 bases are TGCGCCAGCAGCCGCGGACTAGCGGGCGTGGAGCAGTTCTTC. Translated: CASSRGLAGVEQFF.

The gene calls are TRBV19 and TRBJ2-2, with 13 bases fitting TRBD2. This CDR3 region has 16 residues. The germline V gene encodes CDR1 LNHDA and CDR2 SQIVND (reference sequence). V was clipped by 3 bases and J by 7 bases; unmatched bases: 5. The CDR3 nucleotides read TGTGCCAGTAGTATGCTTGGGACTAGCGGGAACGGGGAGCTGTTTTTT. Protein product: CASSMLGTSGNGELFF.

This clone was recorded once. This sample also contains other DNA sequences that code for the same CDR3. This sequence joins TRBV6-5 and TRBJ1-1; D is uncertain. The CDR3 runs 13 residues. Germline V CDR1 and CDR2: MNHEY, SVGAGI. The V gene lost 3 bases and the J gene lost 4 bases, with 9 bases spanning the gap. The CDR3 coding sequence is TGTGCCAGCAGTTATGGGGAGGGCACTGAAGCTTTCTTT. Its protein product is CASSYGEGTEAFF.

The chain is built from TRBV6-5 and TRBJ1-1; no definite D call. Germline V gene lookup returns CDR1 MNHEY and CDR2 SVGAGI. This CDR3 comprises 14 residues. Deletions cut 7 bases from V and 6 bases from J, with 18 bases between. The CDR3 nucleotides are TGTGCCAGCACCTCGATCCAACATATCCCTGAAGCTTTCTTT. This gives the protein CASTSIQHIPEAFF.

The chain has TRBV6-1 and TRBJ2-5; 7 bases are a match to TRBD1. The length of the CDR3 is 15 residues. The germline V gene encodes CDR1 MNHNS and CDR2 SASEGT. The ends lost 2 bases at V and 5 bases at J; junction bases unmatched: 8. The CDR3 region is CASSERTPRGETQYF. The CDR3 DNA reads TGTGCCAGCAGTGAAAGGACTCCCAGGGGGGAGACCCAGTACTTC.

V usage is TRBV2 and J usage is TRBJ2-3; 8 bases agree with TRBD2. CDR3 length equals 13 residues. CDR1 is SNHLY, CDR2 FYNNEI, per germline. Trimming at V came to 11 bases and at J to 4 bases, leaving 8 bases not matched to a gene. This chain's CDR3 is CAGSGRVSDTQYF. DNA for the CDR3: TGTGCCGGGAGCGGGAGAGTTTCAGATACGCAGTATTTT.

The chain joins TRBV5-1 to TRBJ2-3; D is possibly TRBD1 (5 bases). The germline V and J ends were trimmed by 1 base and 4 bases, with 10 bases remaining between them. Germline V lookup: CDR1 SGHRS, CDR2 YFSETQ. CDR3 length equals 14 residues. Here the CDR3 DNA reads TGCGCCAGCAGCTTGAATAGGGGCGCAGATACGCAGTATTTT. It translates to CASSLNRGADTQYF.

This clone appeared a single time. The chain has TRBV5-1 and TRBJ1-2, with D perhaps TRBD1 (6 bases). V gave up 6 bases and J gave up 4 bases, with 19 bases separating them. The germline gives CDR1 SGHRS, CDR2 YFSETQ. The CDR3 totals 15 residues. CDR3 sequence (DNA): TGCGCCAGCAACCCCGGGGGGGGGCGAGGCTATGGCTACACCTTC. Protein sequence: CASNPGGGRGYGYTF.

The chain is built from TRBV27 and TRBJ2-2, with D maybe TRBD2 (6 bases). The CDR3 extends over 16 amino acids. V was shortened by 7 bases and J by 4 bases, with 19 bases between the two germline ends. Per germline, CDR1 MNHEY and CDR2 SMNVEV (reference sequence). The CDR3, as DNA: TGTGCCAGCAAATTAAAAGGCGGGACCTTCACCGGGGAGCTGTTTTTT. It yields the protein CASKLKGGTFTGELFF.

The CDR3 DNA is TGCGCCAGCAGCCCAAGACAGCCTCAAGAGACCCAGTACTTC. This encodes CASSPRQPQETQYF. The gene calls are TRBV5-1 and TRBJ2-5; TRBD1 might be the D (5 bases). Trimming stripped 4 bases from V and 2 bases from J, with 12 bases between. The CDR3 extends over 14 amino acids. Germline CDR1 is SGHRS and CDR2 is YFSETQ.

The genes are TRBV21-1 and TRBJ2-7; the table's TRBD1 call for D was not verified on the DNA. TRBV21-1 is shown as a pseudogene. CDR3 length equals 13 residues. As DNA, the CDR3 is TGTGCCAGCACCTCCGACAGGGCCCACGAGCAGTACTTC. This encodes CASTSDRAHEQYF.

This chain joins TRBV28 and TRBJ1-1; TRBD1 aligns across 10 bases. CDR3 size: 14 residues. CDR1 MDHEN and CDR2 SYDVKM come from the germline V gene. J lost 6 bases, V lost 5 bases, and 6 bases had no gene match. This CDR3 reads CASSQDRGEAEAFF. The CDR3 nucleotides read TGTGCCAGCAGTCAGGACAGGGGGGAGGCTGAAGCTTTCTTT.

The V call is TRBV28, the J call TRBJ1-3; possibly TRBD1 for D (5 bases). The germline V gene has CDR1 MDHEN and CDR2 SYDVKM. Trimming cost V 2 bases and J 0 bases, with 14 bases left between them. There are 17 residues in the CDR3. Here the CDR3 DNA reads TGTGCCAGCAGTTTAGAGGCAGGGCGCCACTCTGGAAACACCATATATTTT. Encoded protein: CASSLEAGRHSGNTIYF.

Concerning this clone: This same CDR3 is encoded by further DNA sequences in the sample. V is TRBV2 and J is TRBJ2-1; D is undetermined. V was trimmed by 3 bases and J by 6 bases, leaving 6 bases between them. Per the germline V gene, CDR1 is SNHLY and CDR2 is FYNNEI. The CDR3 is made up of 12 amino acids. CDR3 nucleotides: TGTGCCAGCAGTGACCGTGTCAATGAGCAGTTCTTC. It translates to CASSDRVNEQFF.

The CDR3 coding sequence is TGTGCCAGCAGCCTAACCGGGACAGGGGGTGAAAAACTGTTTTTT. Its protein is CASSLTGTGGEKLFF. The rearrangement uses TRBV9 and TRBJ1-4; 11 nucleotides align to TRBD1. The trim removed 4 bases at V and 7 bases at J, leaving 6 bases unmatched. The CDR3 length is 15 residues. CDR1 and CDR2 from the germline V gene are SGDLS and YYNGEE. Full variable domain (missing parts from reference TRBV9 and TRBJ1-4): DSGVTQTPKHLITATGQRVTLRCSPRSGDLSVYWYQQSLDQGLQFLIQYYNGEERAKGNILERFSAQQFPDLHSELNLSSLELGDSALYFCASSLTGTGGEKLFFGSGTQLSVL.

The J gene is TRBJ2-2, the V gene TRBV19; TRBD1 matches at 9 bases. The germline gives CDR1 LNHDA, CDR2 SQIVND (reference sequence). The CDR3 totals 23 residues. The junction had 21 bases not matched to a gene; V was cut back by 0 bases and J by 1 base. CDR3 region: CASSIELRRDRDRVQWNTGELFF. CDR3 DNA sequence: TGTGCCAGTAGTATAGAACTGAGACGGGACCGGGACAGGGTCCAATGGAACACCGGGGAGCTGTTTTTT.

This sequence joins TRBV4-1 and TRBJ1-2, with TRBD1 identical over 9 bases. V was clipped by 1 base and J by 8 bases; unmatched bases: 5. The CDR3 is made up of 14 amino acids. CDR1 MGHRA and CDR2 YSYEKL come from the germline V gene. In DNA form, the CDR3 reads TGCGCCAGCAGCCAAGTCGGGACAGGGTTGGGCTACACCTTC. Residues: CASSQVGTGLGYTF.

The rearrangement uses TRBV6-4 and TRBJ1-5; tentative D call: TRBD1 (5 bases). Germline V gene data show CDR1 as MRHNA and CDR2 as SNTAGT. This CDR3 spans 13 amino acids. Trimming pared 2 bases from V and 7 bases from J, leaving 9 bases between. The CDR3 protein is CASSDQGGQPQHF. The CDR3, as DNA: TGTGCCAGCAGTGACCAGGGCGGCCAGCCCCAGCATTTT.

The rearrangement uses TRBV7-8 and TRBJ1-1, with 7 positions matching TRBD1. Germline trimming cut 4 bases from V and 0 bases from J; bases unmatched to any gene: 5. Germline values: CDR1 SGHVS, CDR2 FQNEAQ. The CDR3 extends over 15 amino acids. As DNA, the CDR3 is TGTGCCAGCAGCTATATGACAGGGTTGAACACTGAAGCTTTCTTT. Amino acids: CASSYMTGLNTEAFF.

The chain uses TRBV27 and TRBJ2-7, with D possibly TRBD1 on 6 matching bases. Germline V gives CDR1 MNHEY, CDR2 SMNVEV (reference sequence). The CDR3 is 15 residues long. V lost 0 bases and J lost 0, with 9 bases in between. The CDR3 nucleotides read TGTGCCAGCAGTTTATCGGACAGAAGCTCCTACGAGCAGTACTTC. It yields the protein CASSLSDRSSYEQYF.

This clone has only a few counts. V gene TRBV9 combines with J gene TRBJ1-4; TRBD1 matches 8 bases. Germline values: CDR1 SGDLS, CDR2 YYNGEE. After removal of 0 bases from V and 8 bases from J, the junction contained 9 bases not matched to a gene. CDR3 length: 16 residues. CDR3 bases: TGTGCCAGCAGCGTAGGTACAGGGGGTACGGGGGAAAAACTGTTTTTT. It specifies CASSVGTGGTGEKLFF. The entire variable domain, with the rest obtained from reference TRBV9 and TRBJ1-4, is as follows: DSGVTQTPKHLITATGQRVTLRCSPRSGDLSVYWYQQSLDQGLQFLIQYYNGEERAKGNILERFSAQQFPDLHSELNLSSLELGDSALYFCASSVGTGGTGEKLFFGSGTQLSVL.

The gene calls are TRBV2 and TRBJ2-3; TRBD2 is a possible D gene (6 bases). This CDR3 has 15 amino acids. The V and J ends lost 1 base and 5 bases respectively, with 13 bases between them. CDR1 SNHLY and CDR2 FYNNEI come from the germline V gene. The CDR3 sequence: CASSEVGREVDTQYF. Written as DNA, the CDR3 is TGTGCCAGCAGTGAAGTGGGGCGGGAAGTAGATACGCAGTATTTT.